This TCR beta chain was captured by sequencing in a study of T cells in localized non-small cell lung cancer (dated by TCRdb to the early 2020s). As for the study more broadly: T cell repertoires of approximately 250 early-stage NSCLC patients were analyzed, with tumors being compared against uninvolved tumor-adjacent lungs. All 250 or so NSCLC patients in the cohort were treatment-naive and had localized lung tumors that were resected. A mean age of about 66 years was recorded for the NSCLC patients, of whom 120 to 150 were male and about a hundred were female.

The immunoSEQ Assay was used to sequence TCR beta CDR3 regions from DNA. The published analysis was carried out like this. T cell density was computed as TCR beta template counts normalized to usable DNA estimated by amplifying housekeeping genes. The preseqR package was used to estimate richness by extrapolating to 400,000 templates for PBMC samples and to 120,000 templates for tissue samples. Clonality was taken to be one minus Pielou's evenness. To identify tissue-enriched TCRs, differential abundance testing was run on productive amino-acid clonotypes with a minimum total count of 5 and an alpha of 0.1. The Jaccard Index and the Morisita Overlap Index were used to quantify repertoire overlap between compartments. GLIPH grouped TCR beta CDR3s together with public tetramer-defined viral CDR3s, and a viral motif had to include at least three viral sequences and also show V-gene enrichment. This is the immuneACCESS table as TCRdb keeps it, with only in-frame sequences that have V and J called. A part of the clones is gone; compared with another copy, unresolved V genes explain less than half, and the rest is unexplained. That table furnishes V, J and clone size, whereas the DNA furnished D and trimming. The sample data list 2,000 to 3,000 clones, and 26% of these were observed just once. Clones ranked in the top ten supply 25% to 30% of the sample.

The germline V gene (reference sequence) supplies CDR1 GTSNPN and CDR2 SVGIG. The CDR3, from cysteine to phenylalanine, totals 13 residues. Just the 39-base CDR3 DNA is kept, in frame starting at base 1. V is cut by 0 bases and J by 7 bases, and the space between the germline ends is 10 bases. At diagnosis, tumor, uninvolved tumor-adjacent lung and peripheral blood were collected and then preserved as a mix of FFPE and fresh-frozen material. This clone was recorded a few times. Its specific antigen is unknown. Per-base qualities were not stored, and no clone one base away is much larger. On the study overall, not on this receptor specifically: A median of roughly 60 of the top 100 tumor clones were detected in paired uninvolved adjacent lung, and 28 of these tumor clones were also found among the top 100 clones of the paired uninvolved adjacent lung. Higher T cell density in blood was associated with longer overall survival, whereas higher clonality in adjacent lung was associated with shorter survival. Because of the exploratory design, TCR variables were selected using unadjusted p-values without false-discovery rate correction. Because multi-region tumor sequencing was not done, intratumor heterogeneity could not be ruled out. Uninvolved tumor-adjacent lung showed the highest T cell clonality, higher than tumor, which suggests more focused antigenic responses in the adjacent lung.

The sequence is built from TRBV30 and TRBJ2-1; the D call could be TRBD1 or TRBD2, with each sharing 5 bases. The input for sequencing was lung tumor tissue, taken before any cancer treatment. This TCR was sampled from a male donor older than 55 with stage I lung adenocarcinoma. CDR3 region: CAWSVGASNEQFF. At the DNA level, the sequence is TGTGCCTGGAGTGTCGGGGCCTCAAATGAGCAGTTCTTC.